This TCR beta chain is drawn from a study of beta chain features in type 1 diabetes. Every isolated RNA sample was fully reverse transcribed, so sequencing captured expressed TCRB transcripts. Profiled with immunoSEQ multiplex PCR; TCRdb holds only in-frame clones, not every one. This table holds 900,000 or so clones, 15% to 20% found once. Trimming removed 1 base from V and 1 base from J, with 13 bases in between. This CDR3 comprises 16 residues. CDR1 and CDR2 (germline): SGHNT, YYREEE (reference sequence). The chain links TRBV5-4 to TRBJ2-3; weak D call: TRBD2 (6 bases). The sample taken for sequencing was naive CD4+ T cells from blood. This TCR came from a woman younger than 35 in good health. CDR3 loop: CASSLWTGVGTDTQYF. The DNA of the CDR3 is TGTGCCAGCAGCTTGTGGACGGGAGTGGGCACAGATACGCAGTATTTT.